A selection of T cell receptor beta chains follows, all from one sample in a study of regulatory T cells in long-lasting Graves disease. Each CDR3 protein gets one entry after TCRdb re-called the multiplex PCR reads with MiXCR. Of 400,000 to 550,000 distinct CDR3 sequences listed, 14% to 15% are singletons. These data were also filed under a second study, of T cells in Graves' hyperthyroidism and ophthalmopathy.

The sample here was peripheral blood mononuclear cells (PBMCs), taken at new diagnosis, from a patient treated with antithyroid drugs. The receptor set was obtained from a woman under 40 with Graves disease. Each CDR3 is given with its conserved first and last residue. D genes are given only for firm matches. Size tells how often a clone was seen (once, few, many) or the class of an expanded clone, and some rows leave it out.

length	size	J	V	D	CDR3	DNA
13	many	TRBJ1-1	TRBV27	TRBD1	CASSVGQGGEAFF	TGTGCCAGCAGCGTCGGACAGGGGGGGGAAGCTTTCTTT
13	few	TRBJ1-5	TRBV2	.	CASEGSRNQPQHF	TGTGCCAGCGAGGGGTCACGCAATCAGCCCCAGCATTTT
13	.	TRBJ1-5	TRBV20-1	.	CSAYLKANQPQHF	TGCAGTGCTTACTTAAAGGCGAATCAGCCCCAGCATTTT
17	.	TRBJ2-1	TRBV6-2/TRBV6-3	TRBD2	CASSYFRLADAYNEQFF	TGTGCCAGCAGTTACTTCCGACTAGCCGATGCCTACAATGAGCAGTTCTTC
14	many	TRBJ1-5	TRBV5-1	.	CASSLVAGAQPQHF	TGCGCCAGCAGCTTGGTGGCAGGGGCCCAGCCCCAGCATTTT
16	.	TRBJ2-1	TRBV27	.	CASRPMLGLAFGEQFF	TGTGCCAGCAGGCCGATGCTGGGCCTAGCGTTCGGTGAGCAGTTCTTC
15	many	TRBJ1-5	TRBV2	.	CASSELGVSNQPQHF	TGTGCCAGCAGTGAACTCGGGGTTAGCAATCAGCCCCAGCATTTT
15	many	TRBJ2-1	TRBV2	TRBD2	CASSFDGLAGNEQFF	TGTGCCAGCAGTTTTGACGGACTAGCGGGCAATGAGCAGTTCTTC
14	few	TRBJ1-4	TRBV3-1	.	CASSSPGAWEKLFF	TGTGCCAGCAGCTCCCCGGGGGCGTGGGAAAAACTGTTTTTT
15	few	TRBJ2-1	TRBV5-1	TRBD2	CASRQSGRLENEQFF	TGCGCCAGCAGACAGAGCGGGAGGCTGGAGAATGAGCAGTTCTTC
14	many	TRBJ2-3	TRBV6-1	.	CASSAFDGKWTQYF	TGTGCCAGCAGTGCGTTTGACGGCAAATGGACGCAGTATTTT
16	.	TRBJ2-1	TRBV24-1	.	CATSDLDSSKGNEQFF	TGTGCCACCAGTGATTTGGACTCTTCAAAAGGCAATGAGCAGTTCTTC
14	many	TRBJ1-2	TRBV12-3/TRBV12-4	TRBD1	CASSGRDRGSGYTF	TGTGCCAGCAGTGGGAGGGACAGGGGAAGCGGCTACACCTTC
17	.	TRBJ2-3	TRBV5-1	.	CASSLEWVVPGEDTQYF	TGCGCCAGCAGCTTGGAGTGGGTGGTGCCGGGCGAGGATACGCAGTATTTT
16	.	TRBJ2-1	TRBV29-1	.	CSVEALDREGYNEQFF	TGCAGCGTTGAAGCCCTCGACAGGGAGGGTTACAATGAGCAGTTCTTC